The rows below give T cell receptor beta chains drawn from one sample of a study of blood T cell repertoires in COVID-19. Sequencing used immunoSEQ multiplex PCR; TCRdb keeps in-frame clones, though not all of them. The profile shows approximately 300,000 clones, about 90% of them singletons. Sequenced: peripheral blood. Every receptor here comes from a middle-aged woman with COVID-19, enrolled during active disease. Each CDR3 is given with its conserved first and last residue. A D gene is named only where the DNA matches it firmly. Clone size, where shown, is once, few, many, or a class for clones that have expanded.

TRBJ1-5 | few | NA | TRBV2 | CASRGQGEDQPQHF | TGTGCCAGCAGAGGGCAGGGTGAAGATCAGCCCCAGCATTTT
TRBJ2-3 | NA | NA | TRBV7-3 | CASSHWGFGRRTDTQYF | TGTGCCAGCAGCCACTGGGGCTTCGGGCGTCGCACAGATACGCAGTATTTT
TRBJ2-1 | NA | TRBD2 | TRBV27 | CASSLASGSRDEQFF | TGTGCCAGCAGTTTAGCTAGCGGGAGTCGAGATGAGCAGTTCTTC
TRBJ1-4 | NA | TRBD1 | TRBV4-3 | CASSQVAGGDEKLFF | TGCGCCAGCAGCCAAGTTGCAGGGGGCGACGAAAAACTGTTTTTT
TRBJ1-3 | NA | NA | TRBV29-1 | CSVERGTGNTIYF | TGCAGCGTTGAGAGGGGGACTGGAAACACCATATATTTT
TRBJ1-2 | NA | TRBD1 | TRBV7-8 | CASSLVAGQGVGYTF | TGTGCCAGCAGCTTAGTCGCCGGACAGGGGGTTGGCTACACCTTC
TRBJ2-3 | NA | TRBD2 | TRBV5-1 | CASNVGLAGDQTDTQYF | TGCGCCAGCAACGTCGGACTAGCGGGAGATCAGACAGATACGCAGTATTTT
TRBJ1-2 | once | NA | TRBV28 | CASRNGDISNYGYTF | TGTGCCAGCAGGAACGGCGACATATCAAACTATGGCTACACCTTC
TRBJ1-3 | NA | NA | TRBV30 | CAWSILRPGAGNTIYF | TGTGCCTGGAGTATACTCCGGCCGGGGGCTGGAAACACCATATATTTT
TRBJ2-5 | NA | TRBD2 | TRBV5-4 | CASSFTGGQETQYF | TGTGCCAGCAGCTTTACGGGGGGCCAAGAGACCCAGTACTTC
TRBJ1-2 | once | TRBD1 | TRBV2 | CASRGTGTYGYTF | TGTGCCAGCAGGGGGACAGGTACCTATGGCTACACCTTC
TRBJ1-3 | NA | TRBD1 | TRBV11-2 | CASSLATIGQGSGNTIYF | TGTGCCAGCAGCTTGGCGACGATAGGACAGGGCTCTGGAAACACCATATATTTT
TRBJ2-7 | NA | NA | TRBV6-2/TRBV6-3 | CASSYSGQLYEQYF | TGTGCCAGCAGTTACTCAGGACAGCTCTACGAGCAGTACTTC
TRBJ2-5 | NA | NA | TRBV9 | CASSRQPEETQYF | TGTGCCAGCAGCCGCCAACCGGAAGAGACCCAGTACTTC
TRBJ2-3 | once | TRBD2 | TRBV5-1 | CASSLWGLVTDTQYF | TGCGCCAGCAGCTTGTGGGGACTAGTCACAGATACGCAGTATTTT
TRBJ1-5 | few | TRBD1 | TRBV24-1 | CATSDSGQPNQPQHF | TGTGCCACCAGTGATTCGGGACAGCCGAATCAGCCCCAGCATTTT
TRBJ2-5 | NA | NA | TRBV11-2 | CASSRWTDFQETQYF | TGTGCCAGCAGCCGTTGGACAGACTTCCAAGAGACCCAGTACTTC
TRBJ2-1 | NA | NA | TRBV7-8 | CASSRINEQFF | TGTGCCAGCAGCCGTATTAATGAGCAGTTCTTC
TRBJ2-5 | NA | TRBD2 | TRBV5-1 | CASSLRGTSGEETQYF | TGCGCCAGCAGCTTGAGAGGGACTAGCGGGGAGGAGACCCAGTACTTC
TRBJ2-1 | once | TRBD2 | TRBV7-2 | CASSLAGGPNEQFF | TGTGCCAGCAGCTTAGCGGGAGGGCCGAATGAGCAGTTCTTC